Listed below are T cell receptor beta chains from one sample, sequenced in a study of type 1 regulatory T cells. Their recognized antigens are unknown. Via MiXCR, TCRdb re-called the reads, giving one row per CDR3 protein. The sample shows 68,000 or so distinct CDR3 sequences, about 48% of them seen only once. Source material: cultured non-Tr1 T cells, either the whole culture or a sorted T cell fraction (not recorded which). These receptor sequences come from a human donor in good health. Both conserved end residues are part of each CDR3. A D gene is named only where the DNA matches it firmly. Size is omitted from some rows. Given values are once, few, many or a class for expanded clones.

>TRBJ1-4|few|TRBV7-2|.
CASSLAGGTNEKLFF
TGTGCCAGCAGCTTAGCGGGGGGAACTAATGAAAAACTGTTTTTT
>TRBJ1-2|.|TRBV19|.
CASRGSGPTFNYGYTF
TGTGCCAGTAGGGGTAGCGGACCGACATTTAACTATGGCTACACCTTC
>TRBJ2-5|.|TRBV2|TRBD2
CASRPSSGGARETQYF
TGTGCCAGCAGGCCCTCTAGCGGGGGGGCTCGGGAGACCCAGTACTTC
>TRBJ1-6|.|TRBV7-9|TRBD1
CASSSTGGSSPLHF
TGTGCCAGCAGTTCTACAGGGGGAAGTTCACCCCTCCACTTT
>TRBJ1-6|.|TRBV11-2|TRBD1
CASTETGARNSPLHF
TGTGCCAGTACGGAAACAGGGGCTCGGAATTCACCCCTCCACTTT
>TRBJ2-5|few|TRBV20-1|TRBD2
CSARLAGGGETQYF
TGCAGTGCTAGGCTAGCGGGGGGTGGAGAGACCCAGTACTTC
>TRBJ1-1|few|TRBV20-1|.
CSAPNRMDGRGTEAFF
TGCAGTGCTCCTAACCGAATGGACGGGAGGGGCACTGAAGCTTTCTTT
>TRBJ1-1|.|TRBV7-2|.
CASSFSGYTEAFF
TGTGCCAGCAGCTTCTCCGGCTACACTGAAGCTTTCTTT
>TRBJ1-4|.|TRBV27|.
CASSSEGKLFF
TGTGCCAGCAGTTCCGAAGGAAAACTGTTTTTT
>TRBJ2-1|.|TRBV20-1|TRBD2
CSARDPGGPPRQFF
TGCAGTGCTAGAGATCCGGGGGGTCCTCCGCGGCAGTTCTTC
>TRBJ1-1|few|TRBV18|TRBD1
CASSRGQDFTEAFF
TGTGCCAGCTCACGGGGACAGGACTTCACTGAAGCTTTCTTT
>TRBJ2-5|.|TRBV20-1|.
CSAWGLGGETQYF
TGCAGTGCGTGGGGACTTGGAGGAGAGACCCAGTACTTC
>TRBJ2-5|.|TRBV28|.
CASSPPRGGGYQETQYF
TGTGCCAGCAGCCCCCCGAGAGGCGGGGGCTACCAAGAGACCCAGTACTTC
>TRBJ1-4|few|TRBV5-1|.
CASSFGLVTGEKLFF
TGCGCCAGCAGCTTTGGGTTGGTGACGGGTGAAAAACTGTTTTTT
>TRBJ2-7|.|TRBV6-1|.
CAINRETYEQYF
TGTGCCATTAACAGGGAAACCTACGAGCAGTACTTC